A selection of T cell receptor beta chains follows, all from one sample in a study of cytomegalovirus exposure and HLA in healthy donors. Produced via immunoSEQ multiplex PCR; TCRdb's table is partial and in-frame only. The table lists 150,000 or so clones, approximately 79% of them singletons. The sequencing sample was made of PBMCs. These receptors all come from a man aged 18 to 35 in good health and CMV-seropositive. Each CDR3 is given with its conserved first and last residue. The order of the fields is clone size, V gene, D gene, J gene, CDR3 DNA, CDR3 protein. A D gene is named only where the DNA matches it firmly. Only part of the rows carry a size: once, few, many, or a class if the clone is expanded.

clone size: .
V gene: TRBV28
D gene: TRBD1
J gene: TRBJ1-2
CDR3 DNA: TGTGCCAGCAGTCCCCGAACCCCGACAGGGGGCCTCGGCTATGGCTACACCTTC
CDR3 protein: CASSPRTPTGGLGYGYTF

clone size: once
V gene: TRBV7-9
D gene: TRBD1
J gene: TRBJ2-7
CDR3 DNA: TGTGCCAGCAGCCCCCCGGGACAGGGGGCGTACGAGCAGTACTTC
CDR3 protein: CASSPPGQGAYEQYF

clone size: few
V gene: TRBV4-1
D gene: .
J gene: TRBJ1-1
CDR3 DNA: TGCGCCAGCAGCCAAGAACCGGTCAGGGACACTGAAGCTTTCTTT
CDR3 protein: CASSQEPVRDTEAFF

clone size: once
V gene: TRBV5-1
D gene: .
J gene: TRBJ2-2
CDR3 DNA: TGCGCCAGCAGCTTTGACAGGCCGAGCACCGGGGAGCTGTTTTTT
CDR3 protein: CASSFDRPSTGELFF

clone size: .
V gene: TRBV28
D gene: .
J gene: TRBJ2-5
CDR3 DNA: TGTGCCAGCAGTTTACCCGGGGTTGGGACCCAGTACTTC
CDR3 protein: CASSLPGVGTQYF

clone size: .
V gene: TRBV7-9
D gene: .
J gene: TRBJ2-5
CDR3 DNA: TGTGCCAGCGGGGCGGGGGAGACCCAGTACTTC
CDR3 protein: CASGAGETQYF

clone size: few
V gene: TRBV4-2
D gene: .
J gene: TRBJ2-7
CDR3 DNA: TGTGCCAGCAGCCCCCCTAGCGCCGCCTACGAGCAGTACTTC
CDR3 protein: CASSPPSAAYEQYF

clone size: .
V gene: TRBV5-1
D gene: TRBD2
J gene: TRBJ2-7
CDR3 DNA: TGCGCCAGCAGCGAGAGCGGGGGCCGTTCCTACGAGCAGTACTTC
CDR3 protein: CASSESGGRSYEQYF

clone size: .
V gene: TRBV5-1
D gene: .
J gene: TRBJ1-6
CDR3 DNA: TGCGCCAGCAGCTCGCAGACAGTTAAGAATTCACCCCTCCACTTT
CDR3 protein: CASSSQTVKNSPLHF

clone size: .
V gene: TRBV7-8
D gene: TRBD1
J gene: TRBJ1-5
CDR3 DNA: TGTGCCAGCAGCTTCAAGGGGGCGGGAGGTCAGCCCCAGCATTTT
CDR3 protein: CASSFKGAGGQPQHF

clone size: few
V gene: TRBV4-2
D gene: .
J gene: TRBJ1-1
CDR3 DNA: TGTGCCAGCAGCCAGCTCAGGGTCACTGAAGCTTTCTTT
CDR3 protein: CASSQLRVTEAFF

clone size: .
V gene: TRBV29-1
D gene: .
J gene: TRBJ2-3
CDR3 DNA: TGCAGCGCTCGAGAAGGGGCCCGGAGCACAGATACGCAGTATTTT
CDR3 protein: CSAREGARSTDTQYF

clone size: .
V gene: TRBV7-2
D gene: TRBD2
J gene: TRBJ2-1
CDR3 DNA: TGTGCCAGCAGCTTTGACTGGCGGGGGGAGCAGTTCTTC
CDR3 protein: CASSFDWRGEQFF

clone size: .
V gene: TRBV30
D gene: TRBD2
J gene: TRBJ2-1
CDR3 DNA: TGTGCCTGGAGTGTACCTAGCGGTTCCTACAATGAGCAGTTCTTC
CDR3 protein: CAWSVPSGSYNEQFF

clone size: .
V gene: TRBV9
D gene: .
J gene: TRBJ1-2
CDR3 DNA: TGTGCCAGCAGCCCCGATGGTCGACAGGTCTCGCATGGCTACACCTTC
CDR3 protein: CASSPDGRQVSHGYTF

clone size: .
V gene: TRBV12-5
D gene: TRBD1
J gene: TRBJ1-2
CDR3 DNA: TGTGCTAGTGGTTTCGACTTGGACAGGAACGGCTATGGCTACACCTTC
CDR3 protein: CASGFDLDRNGYGYTF

clone size: .
V gene: TRBV5-4
D gene: .
J gene: TRBJ2-7
CDR3 DNA: TGTGCCAGCAGCTGGGTTTCCGGGACTCCCCACGAGCAGTACTTC
CDR3 protein: CASSWVSGTPHEQYF